This TCR beta chain originates from a study of a mutant IDH1 vaccine in newly diagnosed glioma. Study-level background: Treated patients showed a male proportion of approximately 62%, a female proportion of roughly 38%, and a mean age of about 44 years. Findings and caveats of the study: Seemingly, top peripheral T cell clonotype changes bore no relation to pseudoprogression.

The repertoire was sequenced with immunoSEQ multiplex PCR; TCRdb's copy has only in-frame clones and lacks some. The profile covers 45,000 to 55,000 clones, with 80% to 90% appearing a single time and around 2.4% taken by the ten largest. The CDR3 has 14 amino acids. The germline gives CDR1 MNHNY, CDR2 SVGAGI (reference sequence). V lost 4 bases to trimming and J lost 5 bases, with 14 bases between them. On this clone: Antigen: not known.

Time point: baseline, week 1 (first vaccination visit). Treatment reported: pre-vaccination baseline after standard-of-care therapy. Patients carried new grade 3 or 4 IDH1-mutant astrocytomas lacking nuclear ATRX. The receptor comes from a man between 35 and 55 years old with glioma. The rearrangement uses TRBV6-6 and TRBJ2-5; unclear D gene. Sequenced material: PBMCs, taken from a glioma patient treated with radiotherapy, temozolomide or both. The CDR3 region has the DNA TGTGCCAGCAGTTCCTCCCAAGGGTCGGAGACCCAGTACTTC. The encoded protein is CASSSSQGSETQYF.